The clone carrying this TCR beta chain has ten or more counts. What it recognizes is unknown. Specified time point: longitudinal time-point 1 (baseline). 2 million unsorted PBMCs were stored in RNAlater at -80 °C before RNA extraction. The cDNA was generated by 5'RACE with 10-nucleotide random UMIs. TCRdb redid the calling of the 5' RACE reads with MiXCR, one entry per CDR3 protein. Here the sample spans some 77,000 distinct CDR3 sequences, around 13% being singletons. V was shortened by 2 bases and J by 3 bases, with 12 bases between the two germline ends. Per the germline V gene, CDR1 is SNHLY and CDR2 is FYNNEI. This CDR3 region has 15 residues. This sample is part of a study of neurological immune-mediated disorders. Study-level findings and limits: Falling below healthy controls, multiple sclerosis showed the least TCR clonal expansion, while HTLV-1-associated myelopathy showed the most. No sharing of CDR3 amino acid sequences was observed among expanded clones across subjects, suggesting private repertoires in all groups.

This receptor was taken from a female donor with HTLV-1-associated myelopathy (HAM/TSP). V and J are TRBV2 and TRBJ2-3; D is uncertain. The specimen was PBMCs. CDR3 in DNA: TGTGCCAGCAGTGAACCGGAGCTAGGAACAGATACGCAGTATTTT. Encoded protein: CASSEPELGTDTQYF.